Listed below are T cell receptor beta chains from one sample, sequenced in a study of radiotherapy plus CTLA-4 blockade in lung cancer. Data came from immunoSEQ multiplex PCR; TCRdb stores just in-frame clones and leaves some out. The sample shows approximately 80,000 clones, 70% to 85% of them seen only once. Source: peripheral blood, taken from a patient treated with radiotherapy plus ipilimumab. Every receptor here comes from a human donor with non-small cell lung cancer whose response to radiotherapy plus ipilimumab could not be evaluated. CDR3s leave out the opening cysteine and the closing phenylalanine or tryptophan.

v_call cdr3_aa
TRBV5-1 ASSLVAGNYGYT
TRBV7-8 ASSLGADNEQY
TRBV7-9 ASSSGRVAPLH
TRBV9 ASSRGGGAYNEQF
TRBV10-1 ASSEFLLAGDYNEQF
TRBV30 ACQTQGAWLLSNSPLH
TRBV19 ASQKNTEAF
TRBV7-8 ASSLGTRKVGNQPQH
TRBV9 ASSADRAEGDTIY
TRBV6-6 ASSLSGTGADTQY
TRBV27 ATTGGIYEKLF
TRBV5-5 ASSYSGGAGQETQY
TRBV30 AWSPTKRVPNEKLF
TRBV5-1 ASWIGTGGHEQY
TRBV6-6 ASSYSRGGQGYT
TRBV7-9 ASSPSWTGQNTGELF
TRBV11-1 ASSFTGSEQY
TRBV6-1 ASSDRTSGSLAYNEQF
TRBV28 ASSLYQGLIGYT
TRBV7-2 ASSLVSVDEQY
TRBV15 ATSRDRGNTEAF
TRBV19 ASGDREENTEAF
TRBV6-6 ASSFPGGQGGTEAF
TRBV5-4 ASSSPRDREETQY
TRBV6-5 ASSNEPRTGELF
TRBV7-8 ASSLDGQVHQPQH
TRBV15 ATSRLAGWSEQF
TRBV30 AWSLGLGNEKLF
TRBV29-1 SGQGTSGSYEQY
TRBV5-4 ASSLNRGDSPLH
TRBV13 ASSFGLAANNEQF
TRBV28 ASSLSPGMGNTEAF
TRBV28 ASRQLGQEGSNQPQH
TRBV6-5 ASSRLVGLNTEAF
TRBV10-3 AISEGDRGTQY
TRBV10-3 AISEPIDRGQETQY
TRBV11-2 ASSFTRGVTEAF
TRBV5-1 ASSLTAGTQKSGELF
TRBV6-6 ASRSGLGSTDTQY
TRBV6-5 ASSYSGWVNEQF
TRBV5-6 ASSLAGGQF
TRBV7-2 ASSLGGGGDTQY
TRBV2 ASIIGGAEEQY
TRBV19 ASKIPGQINEKLF
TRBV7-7 ASSPRGYNEQF
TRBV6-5 ASRDRDRAGNTIY